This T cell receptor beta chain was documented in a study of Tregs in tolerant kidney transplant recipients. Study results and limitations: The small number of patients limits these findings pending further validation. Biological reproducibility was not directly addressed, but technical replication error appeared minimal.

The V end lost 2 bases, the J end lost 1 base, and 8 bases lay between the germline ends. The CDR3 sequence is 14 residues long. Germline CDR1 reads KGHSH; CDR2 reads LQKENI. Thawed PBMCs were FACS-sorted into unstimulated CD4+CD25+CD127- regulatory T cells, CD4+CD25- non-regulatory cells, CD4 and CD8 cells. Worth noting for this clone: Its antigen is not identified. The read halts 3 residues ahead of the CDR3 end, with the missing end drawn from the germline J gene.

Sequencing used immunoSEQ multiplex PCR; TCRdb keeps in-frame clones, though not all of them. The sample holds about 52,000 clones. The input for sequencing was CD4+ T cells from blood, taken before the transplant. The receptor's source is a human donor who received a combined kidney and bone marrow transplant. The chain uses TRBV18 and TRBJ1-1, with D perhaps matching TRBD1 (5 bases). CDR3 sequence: CASSPLDKNTEAFF. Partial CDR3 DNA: TGTGCCAGCTCACCATTGGACAAGAACACTGAA.